These T cell receptor beta chains were read from a single sample in a study of shared clonotypes between healthy human individuals. Repertoires were generated with immunoSEQ multiplex PCR, while TCRdb's copy carries only in-frame clones and drops some. This table has 1.5 million to 2.5 million clones, less than 95% appearing once. The sequencing input was naive CD8+ T cells sorted from blood. These receptor sequences come from a man between 18 and 29 years old in good health. Both conserved end residues are part of each CDR3. Each record gives: clone size, D gene, J gene, V gene, CDR3 protein, CDR3 DNA. D genes are given only for firm matches. Size is stated for part of the rows, as once, few or many counts, or as a class when the clone is expanded.

clone_size: NA; d_call: TRBD1; j_call: TRBJ2-7; v_call: TRBV6-6; cdr3_aa: CASSGTGGSEQYF; cdr3_nt: TGTGCCAGCTCCGGGACAGGGGGTTCCGAGCAGTACTTC
clone_size: NA; d_call: NA; j_call: TRBJ2-7; v_call: TRBV19; cdr3_aa: CASSINQGRGAEQYF; cdr3_nt: TGTGCCAGTAGTATCAACCAGGGTAGGGGGGCCGAGCAGTACTTC
clone_size: NA; d_call: NA; j_call: TRBJ2-7; v_call: TRBV28; cdr3_aa: CASSLPSMGEQYF; cdr3_nt: TGTGCCAGCAGTTTACCCTCGATGGGCGAGCAGTACTTC
clone_size: NA; d_call: TRBD2; j_call: TRBJ2-7; v_call: TRBV5-6; cdr3_aa: CASSLGLAGRAYEQYF; cdr3_nt: TGTGCCAGCAGCTTGGGACTAGCGGGGCGTGCCTACGAGCAGTACTTC
clone_size: NA; d_call: NA; j_call: TRBJ2-4; v_call: TRBV6-1; cdr3_aa: CASSEALGGYKNIQYF; cdr3_nt: TGTGCCAGCAGTGAAGCGCTAGGGGGTTACAAAAACATTCAGTACTTC
clone_size: NA; d_call: NA; j_call: TRBJ1-1; v_call: TRBV27; cdr3_aa: CASSVGILMNTEAFF; cdr3_nt: TGTGCCAGCAGCGTTGGAATCCTCATGAACACTGAAGCTTTCTTT
clone_size: NA; d_call: TRBD1; j_call: TRBJ2-7; v_call: TRBV4-1; cdr3_aa: CASSHYPGQALEQYF; cdr3_nt: TGCGCCAGCAGCCATTACCCGGGACAGGCGCTAGAGCAGTACTTC
clone_size: NA; d_call: NA; j_call: TRBJ2-4; v_call: TRBV19; cdr3_aa: CASSMKEIKNIQYF; cdr3_nt: TGTGCCAGTAGTATGAAGGAAATTAAAAACATTCAGTACTTC
clone_size: NA; d_call: TRBD1; j_call: TRBJ2-7; v_call: TRBV7-9; cdr3_aa: CASSYDRDGSYEQYF; cdr3_nt: TGTGCCAGCAGCTATGACAGGGATGGCTCCTACGAGCAGTACTTC
clone_size: NA; d_call: NA; j_call: TRBJ2-1; v_call: TRBV7-9; cdr3_aa: CASSRAAGLYNEQFF; cdr3_nt: TGTGCCAGCAGCCGTGCCGCAGGACTCTACAATGAGCAGTTCTTC
clone_size: NA; d_call: NA; j_call: TRBJ1-5; v_call: TRBV9; cdr3_aa: CASSVGAGGNQPQHF; cdr3_nt: TGTGCCAGCAGCGTGGGGGCAGGTGGCAATCAGCCCCAGCATTTT
clone_size: NA; d_call: TRBD2; j_call: TRBJ2-1; v_call: TRBV5-6; cdr3_aa: CASRLAGLFGQFF; cdr3_nt: TGTGCCAGCAGGCTAGCGGGATTATTTGGGCAGTTCTTC
clone_size: NA; d_call: TRBD1; j_call: TRBJ1-2; v_call: TRBV4-3; cdr3_aa: CASSQKDRGPESPNYGYTF; cdr3_nt: TGCGCCAGCAGCCAAAAGGACAGGGGGCCGGAATCCCCTAACTATGGCTACACCTTC
clone_size: NA; d_call: TRBD1; j_call: TRBJ2-7; v_call: TRBV4-1; cdr3_aa: CASSHSGTGGYEQYF; cdr3_nt: TGCGCCAGCAGCCACAGCGGGACAGGGGGCTACGAGCAGTACTTC
clone_size: NA; d_call: TRBD1; j_call: TRBJ1-2; v_call: TRBV13; cdr3_aa: CASSYGQGEGYTF; cdr3_nt: TGTGCCAGCAGCTACGGACAGGGGGAAGGCTACACCTTC
clone_size: NA; d_call: TRBD2; j_call: TRBJ2-3; v_call: TRBV19; cdr3_aa: CASSTGTSDPTDTQYF; cdr3_nt: TGTGCCAGTAGTACCGGGACTAGCGACCCGACTGATACGCAGTATTTT
clone_size: NA; d_call: TRBD2; j_call: TRBJ2-2; v_call: TRBV6-5; cdr3_aa: CATTAGLYTGELFF; cdr3_nt: TGTGCCACCACCGCGGGACTATACACCGGGGAGCTGTTTTTT
clone_size: NA; d_call: NA; j_call: TRBJ1-1; v_call: TRBV2; cdr3_aa: CASSETGMGYTEAFF; cdr3_nt: TGTGCCAGCAGTGAAACGGGGATGGGGTACACTGAAGCTTTCTTT
clone_size: NA; d_call: NA; j_call: TRBJ1-2; v_call: TRBV27; cdr3_aa: CASSSGDGYTF; cdr3_nt: TGTGCCAGCAGCTCCGGAGACGGCTACACCTTC
clone_size: NA; d_call: NA; j_call: TRBJ2-3; v_call: TRBV29-1; cdr3_aa: CSVEGLRTASSTDTQYF; cdr3_nt: TGCAGCGTTGAGGGGCTTCGGACAGCTTCTAGCACAGATACGCAGTATTTT
clone_size: NA; d_call: NA; j_call: TRBJ1-6; v_call: TRBV19; cdr3_aa: CASSIGVWGQNNSPLHF; cdr3_nt: TGTGCCAGTAGTATAGGAGTTTGGGGTCAAAATAATTCACCCCTCCACTTT
clone_size: NA; d_call: NA; j_call: TRBJ2-2; v_call: TRBV13; cdr3_aa: CASSFWLPEAGELFF; cdr3_nt: TGTGCCAGCAGCTTTTGGCTCCCCGAGGCCGGGGAGCTGTTTTTT
clone_size: NA; d_call: TRBD2; j_call: TRBJ2-7; v_call: TRBV19; cdr3_aa: CASSTGLAIYF; cdr3_nt: TGTGCCAGTAGTACCGGACTAGCGATCTACTTC
clone_size: NA; d_call: TRBD1; j_call: TRBJ2-2; v_call: TRBV7-3; cdr3_aa: CASSSGTENTGELFF; cdr3_nt: TGTGCCAGCAGCTCCGGGACAGAGAACACCGGGGAGCTGTTTTTT
clone_size: NA; d_call: TRBD1; j_call: TRBJ2-2; v_call: TRBV16; cdr3_aa: CASSLGQGLDGELFF; cdr3_nt: TGTGCCAGCAGCCTTGGACAGGGCCTTGACGGGGAGCTGTTTTTT
clone_size: NA; d_call: NA; j_call: TRBJ2-1; v_call: TRBV6-1; cdr3_aa: CASSESLAQQFF; cdr3_nt: TGTGCCAGCAGTGAAAGTCTGGCCCAGCAGTTCTTC
clone_size: NA; d_call: NA; j_call: TRBJ1-2; v_call: TRBV9; cdr3_aa: CASSAQIYGYTF; cdr3_nt: TGTGCCAGCAGCGCGCAGATATATGGCTACACCTTC
clone_size: NA; d_call: NA; j_call: TRBJ1-5; v_call: TRBV28; cdr3_aa: CASSLTDGGYSNQPQHF; cdr3_nt: TGTGCCAGCAGCCTGACTGATGGCGGGTATAGCAATCAGCCCCAGCATTTT
clone_size: NA; d_call: NA; j_call: TRBJ2-3; v_call: TRBV5-1; cdr3_aa: CASSLRRFERTPDTQYF; cdr3_nt: TGCGCCAGCAGCTTGCGTCGATTCGAGAGAACTCCAGATACGCAGTATTTT
clone_size: once; d_call: NA; j_call: TRBJ2-7; v_call: TRBV29-1; cdr3_aa: CSVWAPSYEQYF; cdr3_nt: TGCAGCGTTTGGGCACCTTCCTACGAGCAGTACTTC
clone_size: NA; d_call: TRBD2; j_call: TRBJ2-2; v_call: TRBV28; cdr3_aa: CASSWPGGTGELFF; cdr3_nt: TGTGCCAGCAGTTGGCCGGGAGGCACCGGGGAGCTGTTTTTT
clone_size: once; d_call: NA; j_call: TRBJ2-7; v_call: TRBV9; cdr3_aa: CASSVTDGRYEQYF; cdr3_nt: TGTGCCAGCAGCGTAACCGACGGACGCTACGAGCAGTACTTC
clone_size: NA; d_call: NA; j_call: TRBJ2-5; v_call: TRBV6-5; cdr3_aa: CASSYVGEETQYF; cdr3_nt: TGTGCCAGCAGTTACGTAGGGGAAGAGACCCAGTACTTC
clone_size: NA; d_call: NA; j_call: TRBJ2-5; v_call: TRBV11-2; cdr3_aa: CASSLDRRSQYF; cdr3_nt: TGTGCCAGCAGCTTAGATCGGAGGTCCCAGTACTTC
clone_size: NA; d_call: NA; j_call: TRBJ2-7; v_call: TRBV7-9; cdr3_aa: CASSHSESPGEQYF; cdr3_nt: TGTGCCAGCAGCCATAGCGAGAGCCCCGGCGAGCAGTACTTC
clone_size: NA; d_call: NA; j_call: TRBJ2-7; v_call: TRBV29-1; cdr3_aa: CSTAPGRGYEQYF; cdr3_nt: TGCAGCACTGCCCCGGGACGGGGCTACGAGCAGTACTTC
clone_size: NA; d_call: NA; j_call: TRBJ2-7; v_call: TRBV18; cdr3_aa: CASSPPRGGRDAYEQYF; cdr3_nt: TGTGCCAGCTCACCACCGAGGGGGGGAAGGGATGCCTACGAGCAGTACTTC
clone_size: NA; d_call: NA; j_call: TRBJ2-3; v_call: TRBV2; cdr3_aa: CASSPYTSTDTQYF; cdr3_nt: TGTGCCAGCAGCCCCTATACCTCCACAGATACGCAGTATTTT
clone_size: NA; d_call: TRBD1; j_call: TRBJ2-2; v_call: TRBV7-9; cdr3_aa: CASRDRVSGELFF; cdr3_nt: TGTGCCAGCAGAGACAGGGTATCCGGGGAGCTGTTTTTT
clone_size: NA; d_call: NA; j_call: TRBJ2-3; v_call: TRBV11-2; cdr3_aa: CASSLIDGLTDTQYF; cdr3_nt: TGTGCCAGCAGCTTAATCGACGGTTTAACAGATACGCAGTATTTT
clone_size: once; d_call: NA; j_call: TRBJ2-3; v_call: TRBV7-6; cdr3_aa: CASSLSGTDTQYF; cdr3_nt: TGTGCCAGCAGCTTATCAGGTACAGATACGCAGTATTTT
clone_size: NA; d_call: TRBD1; j_call: TRBJ2-7; v_call: TRBV11-2; cdr3_aa: CASSPGGQGEFRWYEQYF; cdr3_nt: TGTGCCAGCAGCCCAGGGGGACAGGGGGAATTCCGCTGGTACGAGCAGTACTTC
clone_size: once; d_call: NA; j_call: TRBJ1-1; v_call: TRBV15; cdr3_aa: CATSEKMGERTEAFF; cdr3_nt: TGTGCCACCAGCGAAAAGATGGGGGAGAGGACTGAAGCTTTCTTT
clone_size: NA; d_call: TRBD2; j_call: TRBJ2-2; v_call: TRBV30; cdr3_aa: CAWAGLAGVVNTGELFF; cdr3_nt: TGTGCCTGGGCGGGACTAGCGGGAGTTGTAAACACCGGGGAGCTGTTTTTT
clone_size: NA; d_call: NA; j_call: TRBJ2-1; v_call: TRBV19; cdr3_aa: CASSMAKGNEQFF; cdr3_nt: TGTGCCAGTAGTATGGCGAAAGGGAATGAGCAGTTCTTC
clone_size: NA; d_call: NA; j_call: TRBJ2-1; v_call: TRBV13; cdr3_aa: CASSYRAGSDEQFF; cdr3_nt: TGTGCCAGCAGTTACAGGGCAGGGAGCGATGAGCAGTTCTTC
clone_size: NA; d_call: NA; j_call: TRBJ1-2; v_call: TRBV6-1; cdr3_aa: CAAKPGSYGYTF; cdr3_nt: TGTGCCGCAAAACCAGGGAGCTATGGCTACACCTTC
clone_size: NA; d_call: TRBD1; j_call: TRBJ1-4; v_call: TRBV7-9; cdr3_aa: CASSSGQGTNEKLFF; cdr3_nt: TGTGCCAGCAGCTCGGGACAGGGAACTAATGAAAAACTGTTTTTT
clone_size: NA; d_call: NA; j_call: TRBJ2-7; v_call: TRBV5-6; cdr3_aa: CASSRGTYEQYF; cdr3_nt: TGTGCCAGCAGCCGAGGGACCTACGAGCAGTACTTC
clone_size: NA; d_call: NA; j_call: TRBJ1-1; v_call: TRBV5-7; cdr3_aa: CASSPSLLQRDTEAFF; cdr3_nt: TGTGCCAGCAGCCCCAGTCTCCTCCAGAGGGACACTGAAGCTTTCTTT
clone_size: NA; d_call: TRBD2; j_call: TRBJ2-7; v_call: TRBV5-6; cdr3_aa: CASSLGLAGGFDEQYF; cdr3_nt: TGTGCCAGCAGCTTGGGACTAGCGGGAGGATTCGACGAGCAGTACTTC
clone_size: NA; d_call: NA; j_call: TRBJ1-1; v_call: TRBV6-5; cdr3_aa: CASSSGGTEAFF; cdr3_nt: TGTGCCAGCAGTTCGGGGGGCACTGAAGCTTTCTTT
clone_size: NA; d_call: NA; j_call: TRBJ2-1; v_call: TRBV4-3; cdr3_aa: CASSDLVNEQFF; cdr3_nt: TGCGCCAGCAGCGACCTCGTTAATGAGCAGTTCTTC
clone_size: NA; d_call: NA; j_call: TRBJ2-3; v_call: TRBV4-1; cdr3_aa: CASSQDLGGWGTDTQYF; cdr3_nt: TGCGCCAGCAGCCAAGATCTCGGGGGATGGGGCACAGATACGCAGTATTTT
clone_size: NA; d_call: TRBD1; j_call: TRBJ2-2; v_call: TRBV5-1; cdr3_aa: CASSLEQGIDGELFF; cdr3_nt: TGCGCCAGCAGCTTGGAACAGGGGATCGACGGGGAGCTGTTTTTT
clone_size: once; d_call: TRBD2; j_call: TRBJ2-7; v_call: TRBV5-5; cdr3_aa: CASSLGVAGGVYEQYF; cdr3_nt: TGTGCCAGCAGCTTGGGAGTAGCGGGAGGGGTCTACGAGCAGTACTTC